Below are 17 T cell receptor beta chains sequenced from a single sample in a study of T cells after yellow fever vaccination (dated by TCRdb to between 2019 and 2020). The sample's treatment or condition label, in plain terms: live attenuated yellow fever vaccine strain. The library relied on 5' RACE. Sequenced on an Illumina NovaSeq 6000. The public sequencing data were trimmed at Q25 with fastp and processed into clonotypes with MiXCR by TCRdb, which kept only in-frame beta chains. Identical CDR3 proteins give one entry, which carries the most common genes and DNA. The sample records around 320,000 distinct CDR3 sequences, 8.7% of which are singletons. The ten largest account for over 3% of the sample. The sequencing here drew on CD4+ T cells sorted from PBMCs, taken 5 days after the yellow fever booster vaccination. These receptors were taken from a man aged 18 to 30 who received the YFV17D yellow fever vaccine.

This clonotype was detected a few times. The chain carries TRBV12-3 or TRBV12-4 and TRBJ2-3, with TRBD1 as a possible D gene (6 bases). The germline V and J ends were trimmed by 6 bases and 5 bases, with 12 bases remaining between them. The CDR3 runs to 13 residues. CDR3 residues: CASSPIRGDTQYF. The CDR3 DNA sequence: TGTGCCAGCAGCCCAATCAGGGGAGATACGCAGTATTTT.

The J gene is TRBJ2-7, the V gene TRBV4-1; 8 bases map to TRBD2. The V gene's germline CDR1 is MGHRA and CDR2 YSYEKL. J was trimmed by 3 bases and V by 5 bases; bases with no gene match: 15. The CDR3 is made up of 17 amino acids. CDR3 amino acids: CASSSRERGTSFYEQYV. Here the CDR3 DNA reads TGCGCCAGCAGCTCGCGGGAGCGGGGGACTTCTTTCTACGAGCAGTACGTC.

This chain links TRBV20-1 with TRBJ2-7; 12 nucleotides agree with TRBD1. Germline values: CDR1 DFQATT, CDR2 SNEGSKA (reference sequence). The CDR3 runs 14 residues. V trimming: 5 bases; J trimming: 7 bases; junction bases outside the gene matches: 9. Written as DNA, the CDR3 is TGCAGTGCTGGTCCGGGACAGGGGGCTCGGGAGCAGTACTTC. Translation gives CSAGPGQGAREQYF.

This clonotype was detected only a few times. V gene TRBV5-1 combines with J gene TRBJ2-2, with D uncertain. From germline, CDR1 is SGHRS and CDR2 YFSETQ. Trimming took 5 bases from V and 1 from J, leaving 18 bases between them. CDR3 length: 17 amino acids. The CDR3 nucleotides are TGCGCCAGCAGTCATACTCCGGGTCCTAGGAACACCGGGGAGCTGTTTTTT. This encodes CASSHTPGPRNTGELFF.

The V gene is TRBV4-2, the J gene TRBJ1-2; D uncertain. The CDR3 totals 14 residues. Between the trimmed V and J ends, which lost 0 bases and 4 bases, there was a span of 9 bases. Germline assignment: CDR1 LGHNA and CDR2 YNFKEQ. DNA for the CDR3: TGTGCCAGCAGCCAAGATGGTCAGTCCTATGGCTACACCTTC. Its translation: CASSQDGQSYGYTF.

This clonotype was found many times. V is TRBV5-1 and J is TRBJ1-1; D is unresolved. This CDR3 is built from 16 residues. The V end lost 0 bases, the J end lost 0 bases, and 12 bases lay between the germline ends. CDR1 SGHRS and CDR2 YFSETQ come from the germline V gene. DNA of the CDR3: TGCGCCAGCAGCTTGGCCGGGCTTAGTTTGAACACTGAAGCTTTCTTT. The encoded protein is CASSLAGLSLNTEAFF.

This clonotype was counted ten times or more. The rearrangement uses TRBV7-2 and TRBJ1-1, with TRBD1 as a possible D gene (5 bases). Germline V gives CDR1 SGHTA, CDR2 FQGNSA. The CDR3 runs 13 residues. CDR3 DNA: TGTGCTAGCGGGGGACGGTCGAACACTGAAGCTTTCTTT. Translating gives CASGGRSNTEAFF.

This clonotype appeared many times. This chain links TRBV5-1 with TRBJ2-1, with 10 positions matching TRBD2. Trimming at V came to 1 base and at J to 10 bases, leaving 8 bases not matched to a gene. Germline V gene data show CDR1 as SGHRS and CDR2 as YFSETQ. This CDR3 region has 15 residues. Here the CDR3 reads CASSLRPSGGREQFF. The CDR3, as DNA: TGCGCCAGCAGCTTGAGGCCTAGCGGGGGCCGCGAGCAGTTCTTC.

The CDR3 spells CASSLRQPGVILAEAFF. The CDR3 DNA follows: TGCGCCAGCAGCTTGAGACAACCGGGGGTGATATTAGCTGAAGCTTTCTTT. The rearrangement joins TRBV5-1 to TRBJ1-1; D perhaps matches TRBD1 (5 bases). The CDR3 length is 17 residues. The V end lost 1 base, the J end lost 6 bases, and 22 bases lay between the germline ends. CDR1 SGHRS and CDR2 YFSETQ come from the germline V gene.

A few counts support this clonotype. This rearrangement joins TRBV5-4 to TRBJ1-2; D call uncertain. The CDR3 contains 13 residues. Germline V lookup: CDR1 SGHNT, CDR2 YYREEE (reference sequence). With 2 bases removed from V and 7 bases from J, the gap between germline ends came to 12 bases. The CDR3 sequence is CASSFPPYTGYTF. As DNA, the CDR3 is TGTGCCAGCAGCTTCCCCCCTTATACTGGCTACACCTTC. Together with reference TRBV5-4 and TRBJ1-2, the CDR3 gives the full variable domain: ETGVTQSPTHLIKTRGQQVTLRCSSQSGHNTVSWYQQALGQGPQFIFQYYREEENGRGNFPPRFSGLQFPNYSSELNVNALELDDSALYLCASSFPPYTGYTFGSGTRLTVV.

This clonotype was recorded a few times. This chain links TRBV5-1 with TRBJ2-5; 8 bases match TRBD1. The ends lost 4 bases at V and 9 bases at J; junction bases unmatched: 11. The length of the CDR3 is 14 residues. The germline CDR1 and CDR2 sequences are SGHRS and YFSETQ. DNA of the CDR3: TGCGCCAGCAGCACGCCGGGACAGGACGGGGCCCAGTACTTC. Amino acid sequence: CASSTPGQDGAQYF. The whole variable domain, remainder taken from reference TRBV5-1 and TRBJ2-5, is KAGVTQTPRYLIKTRGQQVTLSCSPISGHRSVSWYQQTPGQGLQFLFEYFSETQRNKGNFPGRFSGRQFSNSRSEMNVSTLELGDSALYLCASSTPGQDGAQYFGPGTRLLVL.

The rearrangement uses TRBV29-1 and TRBJ1-4, with D possibly TRBD1 on 5 matching bases. Trimming pared 7 bases from V and 5 bases from J, leaving 14 bases between. Germline CDR1 reads SQVTM; CDR2 reads ANQGSEA. This CDR3 has 13 residues. The CDR3 protein is CSAQRRENEKLFF. CDR3 in DNA: TGCAGCGCTCAGCGCAGGGAGAATGAAAAACTGTTTTTT.

The chain employs TRBV6-6 and TRBJ2-7, with TRBD2 as a possible D gene (6 bases). Trimming took 5 bases from V and 6 from J, leaving 17 bases between them. CDR1 and CDR2 (germline): MNHNY, SVGAGI (reference sequence). The length of the CDR3 is 14 residues. CDR3 DNA sequence: TGTGCCAGCAGTACGTTGGGGCGGGGAGGCGAGCAGTACTTC. This sequence encodes CASSTLGRGGEQYF.

This clonotype came up many times. This chain links TRBV5-1 with TRBJ2-7, with TRBD1 as a possible D gene (5 bases). CDR1 and CDR2 from the germline V gene are SGHRS and YFSETQ. The CDR3 runs 15 residues. The V and J ends lost 3 bases and 3 bases respectively, with 16 bases between them. CDR3 in amino acids: CASSSQGLWFYEQYF. DNA of the CDR3: TGCGCCAGCAGCTCGCAGGGCCTCTGGTTCTACGAGCAGTACTTC.

This clonotype came up a few times. The rearrangement joins TRBV12-3 or TRBV12-4 to TRBJ2-1; D might be TRBD1 or TRBD2, each matching 5 bases. There are 12 residues in the CDR3. The ends were cut back, 7 bases at V and 6 bases at J, with 10 bases in the middle. CDR3 loop: CASTGTGNEQFF. The CDR3 coding sequence is TGTGCCAGCACCGGGACGGGCAATGAGCAGTTCTTC.

The chain links TRBV5-5 to TRBJ2-3, with D perhaps TRBD2 (6 bases). V shed 0 bases and J shed 1 base, with 12 bases lying between them. This CDR3 has 16 residues. CDR1 is SGHKS, CDR2 YYEKEE, per germline (reference sequence). CDR3 nucleotide sequence: TGTGCCAGCAGCTTGGTGAGGGACTCACGCACAGATACGCAGTATTTT. Translated: CASSLVRDSRTDTQYF.

This clonotype was seen a handful of times. V gene TRBV9 combines with J gene TRBJ1-2, with D unclear. The length of the CDR3 is 12 residues. V was pared by 4 bases and J by 8 bases, with 12 bases between. CDR1 is SGDLS, CDR2 YYNGEE, per germline. The CDR3 nucleotides are TGTGCCAGCAGCTCAGCAGTGGGGGGCTACACCTTC. Its translation is CASSSAVGGYTF.